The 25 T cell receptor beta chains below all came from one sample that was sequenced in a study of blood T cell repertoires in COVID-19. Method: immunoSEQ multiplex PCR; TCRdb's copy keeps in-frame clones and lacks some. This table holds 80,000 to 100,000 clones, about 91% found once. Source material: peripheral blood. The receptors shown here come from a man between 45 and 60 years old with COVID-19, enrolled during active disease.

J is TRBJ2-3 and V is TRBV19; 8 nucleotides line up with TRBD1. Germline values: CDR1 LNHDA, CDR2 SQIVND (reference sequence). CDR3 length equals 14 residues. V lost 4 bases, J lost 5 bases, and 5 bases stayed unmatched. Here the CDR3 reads CASSKTGVGDTQYF. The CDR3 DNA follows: TGTGCCAGTAGTAAGACAGGGGTGGGAGATACGCAGTATTTT.

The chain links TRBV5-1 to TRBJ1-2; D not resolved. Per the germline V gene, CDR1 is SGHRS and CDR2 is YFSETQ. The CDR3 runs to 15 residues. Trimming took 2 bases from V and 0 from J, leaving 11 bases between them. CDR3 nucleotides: TGCGCCAGCAGCTTCTCCTTACAACCTAACTATGGCTACACCTTC. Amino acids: CASSFSLQPNYGYTF.

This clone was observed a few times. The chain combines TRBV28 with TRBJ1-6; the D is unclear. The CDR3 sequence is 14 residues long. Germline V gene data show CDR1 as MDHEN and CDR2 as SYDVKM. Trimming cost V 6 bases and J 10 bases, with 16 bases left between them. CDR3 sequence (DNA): TGTGCCAGCAGCCGACCTTCTCGGGGATCACCCCTCCACTTT. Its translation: CASSRPSRGSPLHF.

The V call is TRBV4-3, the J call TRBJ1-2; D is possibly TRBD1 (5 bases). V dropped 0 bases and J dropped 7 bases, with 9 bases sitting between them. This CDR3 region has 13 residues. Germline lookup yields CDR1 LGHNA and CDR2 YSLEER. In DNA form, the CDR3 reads TGCGCCAGCAGCCAAGAAGACAGAGTTGGCTACACCTTC. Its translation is CASSQEDRVGYTF.

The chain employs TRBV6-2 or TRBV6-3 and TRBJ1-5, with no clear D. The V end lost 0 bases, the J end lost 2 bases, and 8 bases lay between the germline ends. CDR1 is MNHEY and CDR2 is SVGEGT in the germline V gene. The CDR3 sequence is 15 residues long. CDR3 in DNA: TGTGCCAGCAGTTACTCGCGGGGTGGCAATCAGCCCCAGCATTTT. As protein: CASSYSRGGNQPQHF.

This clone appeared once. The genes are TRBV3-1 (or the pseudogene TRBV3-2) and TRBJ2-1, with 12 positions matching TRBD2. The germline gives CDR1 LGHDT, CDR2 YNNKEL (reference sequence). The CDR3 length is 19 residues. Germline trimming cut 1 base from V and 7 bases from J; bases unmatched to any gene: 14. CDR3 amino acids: CASSQVVLAGGQRLNEQFF. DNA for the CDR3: TGTGCCAGCAGCCAAGTTGTACTAGCGGGGGGCCAGAGGTTGAATGAGCAGTTCTTC.

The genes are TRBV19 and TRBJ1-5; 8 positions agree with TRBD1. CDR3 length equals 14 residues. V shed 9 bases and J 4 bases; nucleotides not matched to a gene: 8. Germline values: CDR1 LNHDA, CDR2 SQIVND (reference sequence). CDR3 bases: TGTGCCAGCCTCGACAGGGGACCGAATCAGCCCCAGCATTTT. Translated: CASLDRGPNQPQHF.

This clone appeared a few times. CDR3 region: CASSLQGPQPQHF. The DNA of the CDR3 is TGCGCCAGCAGTTTACAGGGGCCACAGCCCCAGCATTTT. This sequence joins TRBV10-2 and TRBJ1-5; 7 nucleotides align to TRBD1. Germline V CDR1 and CDR2: WSHSY, SAAADI. Trimming took 5 bases from V and 7 from J; bases not matched to a gene: 5. The CDR3 totals 13 residues.

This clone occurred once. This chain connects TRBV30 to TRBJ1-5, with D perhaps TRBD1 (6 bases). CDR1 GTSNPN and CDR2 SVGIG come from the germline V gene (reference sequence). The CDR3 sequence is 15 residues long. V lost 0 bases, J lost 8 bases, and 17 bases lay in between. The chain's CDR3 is CAWSVRDIAREPQHF. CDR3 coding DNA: TGTGCCTGGAGTGTACGGGACATAGCCCGGGAGCCCCAGCATTTT.

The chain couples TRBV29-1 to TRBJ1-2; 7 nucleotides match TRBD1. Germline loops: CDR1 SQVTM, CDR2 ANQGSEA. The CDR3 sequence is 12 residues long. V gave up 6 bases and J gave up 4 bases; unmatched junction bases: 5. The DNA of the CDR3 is TGCAGCGTCGCGGACAGGACCTATGGCTACACCTTC. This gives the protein CSVADRTYGYTF.

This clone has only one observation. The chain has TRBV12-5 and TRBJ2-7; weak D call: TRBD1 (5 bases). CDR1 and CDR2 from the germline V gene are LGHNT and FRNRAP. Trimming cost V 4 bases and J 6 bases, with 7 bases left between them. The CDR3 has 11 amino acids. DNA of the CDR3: TGTGCTAGTGGTTGGGGCCGCGAGCAGTACTTC. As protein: CASGWGREQYF.

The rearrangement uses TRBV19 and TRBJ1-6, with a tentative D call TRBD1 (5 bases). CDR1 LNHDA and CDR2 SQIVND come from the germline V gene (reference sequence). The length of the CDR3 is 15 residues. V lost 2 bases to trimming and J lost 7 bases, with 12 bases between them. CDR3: CASSIRVTDNSPLHF. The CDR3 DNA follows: TGTGCCAGTAGTATAAGGGTGACAGACAATTCACCCCTCCACTTT.

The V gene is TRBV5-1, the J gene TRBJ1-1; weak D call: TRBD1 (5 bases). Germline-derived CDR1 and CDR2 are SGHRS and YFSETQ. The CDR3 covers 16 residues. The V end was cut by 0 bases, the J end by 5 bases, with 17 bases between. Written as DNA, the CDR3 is TGCGCCAGCAGCTTGGGGTCGTGGCAGGGAAGTACTGAAGCTTTCTTT. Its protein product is CASSLGSWQGSTEAFF.

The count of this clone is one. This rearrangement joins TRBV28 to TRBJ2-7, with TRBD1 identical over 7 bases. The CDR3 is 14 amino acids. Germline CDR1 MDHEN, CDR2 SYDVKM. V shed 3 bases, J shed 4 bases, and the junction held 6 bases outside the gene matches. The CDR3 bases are TGTGCCAGCAGTTTGACAGGGAAGCGGTACGAGCAGTACTTC. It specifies CASSLTGKRYEQYF. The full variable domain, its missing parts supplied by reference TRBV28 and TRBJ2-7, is DVKVTQSSRYLVKRTGEKVFLECVQDMDHENMFWYRQDPGLGLRLIYFSYDVKMKEKGDIPEGYSVSREKKERFSLILESASTNQTSMYLCASSLTGKRYEQYFGPGTRLTVT.

The CDR3 DNA reads TGTGCCAGCACGAGGCAGTCCCAAGAGACCCAGTACTTC. Residues: CASTRQSQETQYF. The chain is built from TRBV6-5 and TRBJ2-5; no reliable D call. Germline assignment: CDR1 MNHEY and CDR2 SVGAGI. The CDR3 loop spans 13 amino acids. Trimming removed 7 bases at V and 1 base at J, with 10 bases between.

The CDR3 region is CASSPPTGWGAFF. The DNA for the CDR3 is TGTGCCAGCTCACCACCTACAGGGTGGGGAGCTTTCTTT. The genes are TRBV18 and TRBJ1-1; TRBD1 is a possible D gene (6 bases). V gave up 0 bases and J gave up 10 bases, with 12 bases separating them. The CDR3 has 13 residues. Per the germline V gene, CDR1 is KGHSH and CDR2 is LQKENI.

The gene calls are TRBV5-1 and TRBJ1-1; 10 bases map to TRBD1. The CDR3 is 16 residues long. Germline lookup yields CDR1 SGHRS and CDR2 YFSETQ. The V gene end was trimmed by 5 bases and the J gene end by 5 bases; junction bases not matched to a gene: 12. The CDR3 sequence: CASRSLTGGLGTEAFF. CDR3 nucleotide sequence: TGCGCCAGCAGGTCATTGACAGGGGGCCTGGGGACTGAAGCTTTCTTT.

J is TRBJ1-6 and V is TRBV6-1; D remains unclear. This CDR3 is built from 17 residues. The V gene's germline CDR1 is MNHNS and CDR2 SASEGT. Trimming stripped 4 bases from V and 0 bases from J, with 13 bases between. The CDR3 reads CASSAFGLSSYNSPLHF. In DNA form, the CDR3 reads TGTGCCAGCAGTGCGTTCGGGTTAAGCTCCTATAATTCACCCCTCCACTTT.

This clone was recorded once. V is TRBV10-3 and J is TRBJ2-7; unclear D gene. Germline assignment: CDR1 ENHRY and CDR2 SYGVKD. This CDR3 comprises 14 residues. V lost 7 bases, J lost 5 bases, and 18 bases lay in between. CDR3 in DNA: TGTGCCATCACCGGAGACTCGGGTTTCAACGAGCAGTACTTC. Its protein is CAITGDSGFNEQYF.

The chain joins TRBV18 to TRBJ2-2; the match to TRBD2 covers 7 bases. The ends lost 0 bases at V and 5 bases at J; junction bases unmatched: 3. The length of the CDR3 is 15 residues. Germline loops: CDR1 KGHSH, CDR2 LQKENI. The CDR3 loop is CASSPPVGGTGELFF. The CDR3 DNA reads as TGTGCCAGCTCACCACCGGTCGGGGGGACCGGGGAGCTGTTTTTT.

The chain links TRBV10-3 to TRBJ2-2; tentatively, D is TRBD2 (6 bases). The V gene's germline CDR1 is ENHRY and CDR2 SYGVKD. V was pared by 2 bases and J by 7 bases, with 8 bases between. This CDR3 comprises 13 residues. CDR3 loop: CAISEDGGGELFF. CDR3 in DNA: TGTGCCATCAGTGAGGACGGGGGCGGGGAGCTGTTTTTT.

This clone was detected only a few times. Here the CDR3 DNA reads TGTGCCAGCTTATACCCGGGACTAGCGGGGGAGCCGCCCTACGAGCAGTACTTC. Protein: CASLYPGLAGEPPYEQYF. This chain uses TRBV6-9 with TRBJ2-7; 14 nucleotides match TRBD2. CDR1 is MNHGY, CDR2 SVAAGI, per germline. The CDR3 has 18 residues. The V gene end was trimmed by 8 bases and the J gene end by 2 bases; junction bases not matched to a gene: 14.

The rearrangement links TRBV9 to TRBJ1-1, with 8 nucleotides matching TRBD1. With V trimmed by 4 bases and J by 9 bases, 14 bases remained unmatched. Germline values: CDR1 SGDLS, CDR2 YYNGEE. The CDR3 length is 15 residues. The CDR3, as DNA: TGTGCCAGCAGCCTTAGAGGACAGGGAAGGGAAAAAGCTTTCTTT. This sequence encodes CASSLRGQGREKAFF.

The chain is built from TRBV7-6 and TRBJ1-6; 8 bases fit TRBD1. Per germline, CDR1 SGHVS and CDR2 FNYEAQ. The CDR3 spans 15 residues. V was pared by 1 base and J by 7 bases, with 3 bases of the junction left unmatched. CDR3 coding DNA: TGTGCCAGCAGCTTAGGGACAGGGTCGAATTCACCCCTCCACTTT. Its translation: CASSLGTGSNSPLHF.

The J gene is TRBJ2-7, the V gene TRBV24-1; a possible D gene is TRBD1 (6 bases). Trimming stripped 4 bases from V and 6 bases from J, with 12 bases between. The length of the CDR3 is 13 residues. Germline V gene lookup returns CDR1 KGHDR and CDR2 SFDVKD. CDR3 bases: TGTGCCACCAGTGAAAACAGGGAAGGCGAGCAGTACTTC. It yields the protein CATSENREGEQYF.